The T cell receptor beta chain under discussion was sequenced for a study of vaccination and CD4 T cells after COVID-19. About the study: Two Hispanic individuals were among six male and four female convalescent patients.

Treatment denoted: approximately nine-day PBMC culture with coronavirus spike peptide pools or control peptides (ViraFEST assay). Sequenced with the Oncomine TCR Beta short-read assay was DNA taken from cultured CD4+ T cells. Each CDR3 protein gets one entry after TCRdb re-called the PCR reads with MiXCR. The sample includes around 10,000 distinct CDR3 sequences, roughly 67% of them seen just once. V was shortened by 1 base and J by 9 bases, with 7 bases between the two germline ends. This CDR3 has 12 residues. This clonotype showed up just a few times. Its antigen remains unknown. This TCR derives from a human donor who had recovered from COVID-19. Material for sequencing was CD4+ T cells from blood, cultured in vitro. The chain has TRBV12-3 or TRBV12-4 and TRBJ1-5; D possibly corresponds to TRBD1 (5 bases). The CDR3 nucleotides are TGTGCCAGCAGTTTAGAGGGGTTGCCCCAGCATTTT. Its translation is CASSLEGLPQHF.